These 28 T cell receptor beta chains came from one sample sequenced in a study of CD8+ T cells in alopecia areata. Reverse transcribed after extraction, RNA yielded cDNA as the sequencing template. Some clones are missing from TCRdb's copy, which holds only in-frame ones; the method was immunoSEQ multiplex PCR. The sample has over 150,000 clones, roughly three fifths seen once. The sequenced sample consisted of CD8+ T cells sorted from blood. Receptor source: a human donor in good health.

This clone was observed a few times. CDR3 in amino acids: CASSIGAGADTFF. The CDR3 DNA follows: TGTGCCAGTAGTATTGGAGCAGGGGCTGATACTTTCTTT. This chain links TRBV19 with TRBJ1-1; the D gene is possibly TRBD1 (6 bases). There are 13 residues in the CDR3. V lost 3 bases, J lost 12 bases, and 17 bases lay in between. Germline CDR1 reads LNHDA; CDR2 reads SQIVND (reference sequence). Full variable domain (outside the CDR3, taken from reference TRBV19 and TRBJ1-1): DGGITQSPKYLFRKEGQNVTLSCEQNLNHDAMYWYRQDPGQGLRLIYYSQIVNDFQKGDIAEGYSVSREKKESFPLTVTSAQKNPTAFYLCASSIGAGADTFFGQGTRLTVV.

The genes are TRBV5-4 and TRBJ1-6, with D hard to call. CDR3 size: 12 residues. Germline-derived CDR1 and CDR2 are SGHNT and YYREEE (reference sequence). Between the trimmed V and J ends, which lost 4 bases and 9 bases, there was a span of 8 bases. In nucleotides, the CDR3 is TGTGCCAGCAGCAGGGATGGTTCACCCCTCCACTTT. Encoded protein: CASSRDGSPLHF.

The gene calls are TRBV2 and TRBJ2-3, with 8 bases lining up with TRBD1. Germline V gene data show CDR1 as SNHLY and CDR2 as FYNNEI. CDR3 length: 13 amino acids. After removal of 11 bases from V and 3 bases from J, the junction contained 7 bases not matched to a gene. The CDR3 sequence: CARQGRMTDTQYF. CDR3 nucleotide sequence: TGTGCCCGACAGGGGCGTATGACAGATACGCAGTATTTT.

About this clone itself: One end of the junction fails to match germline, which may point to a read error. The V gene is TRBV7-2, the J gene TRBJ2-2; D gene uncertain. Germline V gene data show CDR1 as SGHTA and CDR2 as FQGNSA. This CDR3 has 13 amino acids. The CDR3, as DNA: TGTGCCAGCAGTTTAGAGAACACCGGGGAGCTGTTTTTT. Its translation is CASSLENTGELFF.

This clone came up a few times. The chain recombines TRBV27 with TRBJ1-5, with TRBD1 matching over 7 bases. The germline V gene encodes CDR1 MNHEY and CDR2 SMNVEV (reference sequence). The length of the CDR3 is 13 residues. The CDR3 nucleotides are TGTGCTAGTTCACAGGGGCTTAATCAGCCCCAGCATTTT. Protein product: CASSQGLNQPQHF.

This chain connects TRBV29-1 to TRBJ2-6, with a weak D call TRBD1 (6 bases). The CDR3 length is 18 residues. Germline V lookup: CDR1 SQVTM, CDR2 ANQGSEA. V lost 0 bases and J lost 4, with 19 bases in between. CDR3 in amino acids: CSVEEQGPSGQGANVLTF. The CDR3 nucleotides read TGCAGCGTTGAAGAGCAGGGGCCCTCGGGCCAGGGGGCCAACGTCCTGACTTTC.

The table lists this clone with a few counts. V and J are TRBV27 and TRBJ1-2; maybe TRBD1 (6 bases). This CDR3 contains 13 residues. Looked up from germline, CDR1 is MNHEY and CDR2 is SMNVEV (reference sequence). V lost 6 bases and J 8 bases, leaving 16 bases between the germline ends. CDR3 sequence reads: CASSRDRGVGYTF. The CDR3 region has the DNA TGTGCCAGCAGCCGGGATAGGGGGGTCGGCTACACCTTC.

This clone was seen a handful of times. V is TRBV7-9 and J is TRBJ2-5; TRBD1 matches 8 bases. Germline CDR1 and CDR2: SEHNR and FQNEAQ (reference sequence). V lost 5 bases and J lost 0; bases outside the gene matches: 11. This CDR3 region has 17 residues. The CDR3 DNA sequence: TGTGCCAGCAGCCCGGGACAGGAGTCTTCGTACCAAGAGACCCAGTACTTC. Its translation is CASSPGQESSYQETQYF.

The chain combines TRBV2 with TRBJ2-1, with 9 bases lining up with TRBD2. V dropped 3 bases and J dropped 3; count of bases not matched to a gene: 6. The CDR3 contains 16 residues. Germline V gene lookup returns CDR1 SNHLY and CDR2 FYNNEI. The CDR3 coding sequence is TGTGCCAGCAGTGATAGTAGCGGGGGAATCTACAATGAGCAGTTCTTC. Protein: CASSDSSGGIYNEQFF. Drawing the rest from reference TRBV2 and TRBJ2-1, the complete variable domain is EPEVTQTPSHQVTQMGQEVILRCVPISNHLYFYWYRQILGQKVEFLVSFYNNEISEKSEIFDDQFSVERPDGSNFTLKIRSTKLEDSAMYFCASSDSSGGIYNEQFFGPGTRLTVL.

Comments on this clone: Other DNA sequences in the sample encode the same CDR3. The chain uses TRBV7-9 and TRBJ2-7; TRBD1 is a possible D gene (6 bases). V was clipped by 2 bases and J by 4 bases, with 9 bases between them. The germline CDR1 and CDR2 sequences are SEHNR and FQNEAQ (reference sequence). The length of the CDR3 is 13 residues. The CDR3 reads CASSLPGTYEQYF. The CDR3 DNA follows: TGTGCCAGCAGCTTACCAGGGACATACGAGCAGTACTTC.

The DNA for the CDR3 is TGCAGCGTTGAAGGTGACAGGGCTTACAATGAGCAGTTCTTC. Its protein product is CSVEGDRAYNEQFF. The J gene is TRBJ2-1, the V gene TRBV29-1; 7 nucleotides match TRBD1. The V and J ends lost 1 base and 4 bases, in that order; junction bases with no gene match: 4. CDR1 SQVTM and CDR2 ANQGSEA come from the germline V gene. The CDR3 has 14 amino acids.

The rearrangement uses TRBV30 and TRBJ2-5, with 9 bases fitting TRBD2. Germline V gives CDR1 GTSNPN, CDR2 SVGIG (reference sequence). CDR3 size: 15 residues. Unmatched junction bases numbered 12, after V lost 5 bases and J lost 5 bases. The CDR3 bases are TGTGCCTGGGACCTGGTAGCGGGGGCGCGGGAGACCCAGTACTTC. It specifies CAWDLVAGARETQYF.

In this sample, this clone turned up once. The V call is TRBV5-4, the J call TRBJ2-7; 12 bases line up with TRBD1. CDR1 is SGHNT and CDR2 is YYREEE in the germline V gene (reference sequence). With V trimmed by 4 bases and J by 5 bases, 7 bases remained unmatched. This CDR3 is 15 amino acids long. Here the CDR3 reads CASSRDRGRVDEQYF. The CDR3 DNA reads TGTGCCAGCAGCCGGGACAGGGGGCGCGTTGACGAGCAGTACTTC.

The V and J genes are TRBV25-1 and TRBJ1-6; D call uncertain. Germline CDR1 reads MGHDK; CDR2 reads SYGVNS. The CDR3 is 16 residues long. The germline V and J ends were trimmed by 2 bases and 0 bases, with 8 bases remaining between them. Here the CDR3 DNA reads TGTGCCAGCAGTGAAGGCCGGAGCTCCTATAATTCACCCCTCCACTTT. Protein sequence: CASSEGRSSYNSPLHF.

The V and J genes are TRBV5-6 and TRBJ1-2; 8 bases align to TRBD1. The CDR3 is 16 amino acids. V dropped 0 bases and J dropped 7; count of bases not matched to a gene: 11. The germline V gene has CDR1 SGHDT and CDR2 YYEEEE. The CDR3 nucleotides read TGTGCCAGCAGCTTGGTCGACAGGGGAAACCAATTTGGCTACACCTTC. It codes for CASSLVDRGNQFGYTF. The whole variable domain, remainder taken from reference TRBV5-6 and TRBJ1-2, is DAGVTQSPTHLIKTRGQQVTLRCSPKSGHDTVSWYQQALGQGPQFIFQYYEEEERQRGNFPDRFSGHQFPNYSSELNVNALLLGDSALYLCASSLVDRGNQFGYTFGSGTRLTVV.

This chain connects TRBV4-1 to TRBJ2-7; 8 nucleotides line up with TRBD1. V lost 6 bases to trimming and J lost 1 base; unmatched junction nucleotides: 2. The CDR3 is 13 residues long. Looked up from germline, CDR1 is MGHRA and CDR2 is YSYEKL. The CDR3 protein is CASRGQASYEQYF. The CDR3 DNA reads TGCGCCAGCAGGGGACAGGCGTCCTACGAGCAGTACTTC.

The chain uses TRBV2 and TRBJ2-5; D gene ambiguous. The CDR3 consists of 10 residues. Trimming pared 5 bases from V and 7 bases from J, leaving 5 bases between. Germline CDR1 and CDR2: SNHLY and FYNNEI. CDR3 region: CASSLATQYF. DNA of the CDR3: TGTGCCAGCAGTTTGGCGACCCAGTACTTC. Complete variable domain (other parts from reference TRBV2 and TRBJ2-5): EPEVTQTPSHQVTQMGQEVILRCVPISNHLYFYWYRQILGQKVEFLVSFYNNEISEKSEIFDDQFSVERPDGSNFTLKIRSTKLEDSAMYFCASSLATQYFGPGTRLLVL.

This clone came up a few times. CDR3: CSVEAQPDALGGYTF. The CDR3 bases are TGCAGCGTTGAAGCTCAACCGGACGCCCTAGGAGGCTACACCTTC. The chain uses TRBV29-1 and TRBJ1-2; D uncertain. Germline V gives CDR1 SQVTM, CDR2 ANQGSEA. The CDR3 runs to 15 residues. Deletions cut 1 base from V and 8 bases from J, with 20 bases between.

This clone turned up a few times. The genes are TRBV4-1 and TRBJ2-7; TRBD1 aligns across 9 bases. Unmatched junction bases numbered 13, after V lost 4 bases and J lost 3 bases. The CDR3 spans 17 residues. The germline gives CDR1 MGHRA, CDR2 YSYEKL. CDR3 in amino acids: CASSPQNGGTGIYEQYF. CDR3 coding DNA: TGCGCCAGCAGCCCACAGAACGGGGGGACAGGGATCTACGAGCAGTACTTC.

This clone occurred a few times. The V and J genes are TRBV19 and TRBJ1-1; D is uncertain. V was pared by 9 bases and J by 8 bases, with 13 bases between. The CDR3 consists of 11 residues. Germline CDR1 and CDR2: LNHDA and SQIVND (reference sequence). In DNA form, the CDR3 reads TGTGCCAGCATTCATTCGGTAGAAGCTTTCTTT. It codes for CASIHSVEAFF.

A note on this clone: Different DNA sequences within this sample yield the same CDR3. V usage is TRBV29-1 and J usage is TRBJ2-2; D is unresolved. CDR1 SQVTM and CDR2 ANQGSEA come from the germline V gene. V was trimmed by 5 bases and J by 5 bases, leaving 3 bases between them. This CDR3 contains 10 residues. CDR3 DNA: TGCAGCGTTCTGACCGGGGAGCTGTTTTTT. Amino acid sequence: CSVLTGELFF.

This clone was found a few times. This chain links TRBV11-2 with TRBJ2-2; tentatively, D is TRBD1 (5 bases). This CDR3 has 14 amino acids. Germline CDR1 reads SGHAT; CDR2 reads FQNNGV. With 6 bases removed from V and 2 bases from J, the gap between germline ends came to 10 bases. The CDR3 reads CASSSGHNTGELFF. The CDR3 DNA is TGTGCCAGCAGTTCTGGACACAACACCGGGGAGCTGTTTTTT.

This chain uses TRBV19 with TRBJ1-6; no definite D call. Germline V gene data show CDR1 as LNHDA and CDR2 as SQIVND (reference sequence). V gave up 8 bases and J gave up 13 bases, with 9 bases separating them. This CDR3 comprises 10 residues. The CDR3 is CASGSRPLHF. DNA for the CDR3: TGTGCCAGTGGGAGTCGGCCCCTCCACTTT.

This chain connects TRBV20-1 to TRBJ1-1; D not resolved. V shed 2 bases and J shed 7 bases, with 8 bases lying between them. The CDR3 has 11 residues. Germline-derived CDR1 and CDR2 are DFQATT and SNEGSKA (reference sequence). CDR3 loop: CSARWRNEAFF. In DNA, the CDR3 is TGCAGTGCTAGATGGCGGAATGAAGCTTTCTTT.

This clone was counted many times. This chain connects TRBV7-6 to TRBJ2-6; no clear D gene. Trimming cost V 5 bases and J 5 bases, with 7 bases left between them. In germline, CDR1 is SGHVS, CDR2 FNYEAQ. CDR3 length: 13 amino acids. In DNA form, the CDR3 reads TGTGCCAGCAGCGGGCTTTGGGCCAACGTCCTGACTTTC. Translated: CASSGLWANVLTF. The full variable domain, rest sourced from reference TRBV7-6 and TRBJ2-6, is GAGVSQSPRYKVTKRGQDVALRCDPISGHVSLYWYRQALGQGPEFLTYFNYEAQQDKSGLPNDRFSAERPEGSISTLTIQRTEQRDSAMYRCASSGLWANVLTFGAGSRLTVL.

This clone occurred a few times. CDR3 in DNA: TGCAGCGTTGGTACGAGAATCCAAGAGACCCAGTACTTC. It codes for CSVGTRIQETQYF. The chain uses TRBV29-1 and TRBJ2-5; D is ambiguous. The CDR3 runs to 13 residues. Germline lookup yields CDR1 SQVTM and CDR2 ANQGSEA. V lost 4 bases, J lost 1 base, and 10 bases lay in between.

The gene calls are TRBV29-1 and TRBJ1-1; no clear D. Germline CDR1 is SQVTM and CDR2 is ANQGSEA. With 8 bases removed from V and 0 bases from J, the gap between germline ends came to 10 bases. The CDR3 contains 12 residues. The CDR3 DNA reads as TGCAGCCTTAGGGCGGTGAACACTGAAGCTTTCTTT. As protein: CSLRAVNTEAFF. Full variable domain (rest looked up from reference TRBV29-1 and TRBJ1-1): SAVISQKPSRDICQRGTSLTIQCQVDSQVTMMFWYRQQPGQSLTLIATANQGSEATYESGFVIDKFPISRPNLTFSTLTVSNMSPEDSSIYLCSLRAVNTEAFFGQGTRLTVV.

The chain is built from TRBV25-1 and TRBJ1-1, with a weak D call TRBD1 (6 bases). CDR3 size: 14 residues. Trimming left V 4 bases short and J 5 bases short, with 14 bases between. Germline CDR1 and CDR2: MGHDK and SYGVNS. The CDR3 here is CASSGIGGKTEAFF. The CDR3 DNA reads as TGTGCCAGCAGTGGCATAGGGGGGAAAACTGAAGCTTTCTTT.